The present TCR beta chain was sequenced within a study of blood T cell repertoires in COVID-19. Study-level information: Acute and convalescent COVID-19 specimens originated in the United States, Italy and Spain.

Germline V gene sequence: CDR1 MNHNS, CDR2 SASEGT. The length of the CDR3 is 13 residues. Trimming removed 3 bases from V and 4 bases from J, with 9 bases in between. This table comes from immunoSEQ multiplex PCR, and its TCRdb copy is limited to in-frame clones, with some not included. This table holds about 300,000 clones, roughly 86% found once. This clone showed up just a few times. Sequencing was performed on peripheral blood. The sequence was collected from a woman in her twenties or thirties with COVID-19, enrolled during active disease. The chain couples TRBV6-1 to TRBJ2-5, with D tentatively TRBD2 (5 bases). CDR3 residues: CASSDSVGETQYF. The CDR3 bases are TGTGCCAGCAGTGATAGCGTCGGAGAGACCCAGTACTTC.